Following are 4 T cell receptor beta chains from one sample sequenced in a study of T cell changes during pregnancy in multiple sclerosis. Here immunoSEQ multiplex PCR was the method, and the copy in TCRdb shows in-frame clones only, minus some. Among tens of thousands of clones, approximately 89% were seen once, and the ten largest hold 0.55% to 0.7%. This specimen consisted of CD4+ T cells from peripheral blood mononuclear cells, obtained in the second trimester of pregnancy. All receptors come from a female donor in good health, enrolled as a control in a pregnancy study.

The J gene is TRBJ1-1, the V gene TRBV6-6; 7 nucleotides align to TRBD1. The J segment lost 0 bases and the V segment lost 6 bases, leaving 7 bases of the junction unmatched. Germline CDR1 MNHNY, CDR2 SVGAGI (reference sequence). The CDR3 sequence is 15 residues long. The CDR3 DNA is TGTGCCAGCAGACCCCACAGGGGAATGAACACTGAAGCTTTCTTT. This gives the protein CASRPHRGMNTEAFF.

This clone was observed a single time. The chain links TRBV7-2 to TRBJ2-2, with a tentative D call TRBD2 (6 bases). V was pared by 2 bases and J by 4 bases, with 14 bases between. CDR3 size: 16 residues. Germline CDR1 SGHTA, CDR2 FQGNSA. The CDR3 bases are TGTGCCAGCAGCTTAATGGGGGGAGCGAGCACCGGGGAGCTGTTTTTT. Protein sequence: CASSLMGGASTGELFF.

This clone was counted a few times. The chain carries TRBV7-2 and TRBJ1-1; 12 bases line up with TRBD1. Losses at the gene ends were 3 bases for V and 6 bases for J; bases not matched to a gene: 2. Per the germline V gene, CDR1 is SGHTA and CDR2 is FQGNSA. The CDR3 spans 14 residues. The CDR3 nucleotides read TGTGCCAGCAGCTTCCGGGACAGGGGGCCTGAAGCTTTCTTT. Its translation is CASSFRDRGPEAFF.

The gene calls are TRBV18 and TRBJ2-3; 9 bases agree with TRBD2. The J segment lost 6 bases and the V segment lost 1 base, leaving 11 bases of the junction unmatched. The CDR3 is 17 amino acids. Germline CDR1 KGHSH, CDR2 LQKENI. The CDR3 loop is CASSPRGSGGPFDTQYF. The CDR3 DNA follows: TGTGCCAGCTCACCACGGGGTAGCGGGGGACCATTCGATACGCAGTATTTT.